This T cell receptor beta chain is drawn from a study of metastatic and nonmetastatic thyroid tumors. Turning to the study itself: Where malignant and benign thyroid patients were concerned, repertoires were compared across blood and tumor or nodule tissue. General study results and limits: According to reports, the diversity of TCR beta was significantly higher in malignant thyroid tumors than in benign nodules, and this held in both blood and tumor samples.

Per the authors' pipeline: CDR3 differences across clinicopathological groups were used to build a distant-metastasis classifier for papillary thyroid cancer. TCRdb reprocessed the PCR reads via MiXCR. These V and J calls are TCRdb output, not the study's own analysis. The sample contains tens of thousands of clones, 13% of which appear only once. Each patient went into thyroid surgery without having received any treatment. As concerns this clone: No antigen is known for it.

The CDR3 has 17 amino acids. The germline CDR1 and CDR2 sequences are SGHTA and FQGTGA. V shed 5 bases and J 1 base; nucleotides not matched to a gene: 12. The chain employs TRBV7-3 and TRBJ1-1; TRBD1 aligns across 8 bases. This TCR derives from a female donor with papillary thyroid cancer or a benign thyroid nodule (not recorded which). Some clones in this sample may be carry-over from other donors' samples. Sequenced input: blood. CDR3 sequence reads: CASSMQGASSANTEAFF. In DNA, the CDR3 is TGTGCCAGCAGCATGCAGGGGGCTTCATCGGCGAACACTGAAGCTTTCTTT.